The clone carrying this T cell receptor (beta chain) was counted only a few times. Researchers amplified the TCR beta CDR3 regions from RNA transcripts. With the HTBI primer set, the TCR CDR3 went through a first round of RT-PCR. TCRdb itself ran the multiplex PCR reads through MiXCR, one entry per CDR3 protein. The data show 600,000 to 800,000 distinct CDR3 sequences, over 35% seen once. The data derive from a study of T cells in Graves' hyperthyroidism and ophthalmopathy. Overall study context: Peripheral blood collection took place at initial diagnosis, before any treatment.

Graves' hyperthyroidism was deemed stable given no ophthalmopathy progression within 18 months. Every diagnosis used clinical symptoms, serum thyroxine and TRAb, thyroid ultrasound and orbital computed tomography. From under 12 ml of fresh peripheral blood, PBMCs were isolated. V dropped 4 bases and J dropped 1 base, with 14 bases sitting between them. Germline V gives CDR1 PRHDT, CDR2 FYEKMQ (reference sequence). This CDR3 has 15 amino acids. The J gene is TRBJ2-7, the V gene TRBV13, with D possibly being TRBD1 (5 bases). This clonotype was sampled from a woman aged 35 to 49 with Graves' hyperthyroidism. The sequenced sample was blood. The CDR3 sequence is CASSSDRLPSYEQYF. The CDR3 coding sequence is TGTGCCAGCAGCTCAGACAGACTCCCATCCTACGAGCAGTACTTC.